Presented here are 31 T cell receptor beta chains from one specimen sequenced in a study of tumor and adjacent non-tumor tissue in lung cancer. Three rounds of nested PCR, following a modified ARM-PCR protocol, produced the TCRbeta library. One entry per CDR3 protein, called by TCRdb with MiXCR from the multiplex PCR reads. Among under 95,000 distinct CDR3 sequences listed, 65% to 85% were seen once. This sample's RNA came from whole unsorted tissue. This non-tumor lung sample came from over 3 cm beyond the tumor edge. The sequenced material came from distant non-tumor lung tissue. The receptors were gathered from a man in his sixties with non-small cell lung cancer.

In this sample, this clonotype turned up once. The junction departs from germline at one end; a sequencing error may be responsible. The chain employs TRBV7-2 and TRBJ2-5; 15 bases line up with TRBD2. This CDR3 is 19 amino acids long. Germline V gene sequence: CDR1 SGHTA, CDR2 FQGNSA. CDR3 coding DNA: TGTGCCAACAGCTCGGGACTAGCGGGAGGAACATATTACCAAGAGACCCAGTACTTC. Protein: CANSSGLAGGTYYQETQYF.

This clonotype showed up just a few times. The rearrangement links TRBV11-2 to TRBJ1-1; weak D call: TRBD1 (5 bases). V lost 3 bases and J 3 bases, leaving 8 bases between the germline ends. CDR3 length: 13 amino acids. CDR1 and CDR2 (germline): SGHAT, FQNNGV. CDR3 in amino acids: CASSLKGDTEAFF. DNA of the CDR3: TGTGCCAGCAGCTTGAAAGGGGACACTGAAGCTTTCTTT.

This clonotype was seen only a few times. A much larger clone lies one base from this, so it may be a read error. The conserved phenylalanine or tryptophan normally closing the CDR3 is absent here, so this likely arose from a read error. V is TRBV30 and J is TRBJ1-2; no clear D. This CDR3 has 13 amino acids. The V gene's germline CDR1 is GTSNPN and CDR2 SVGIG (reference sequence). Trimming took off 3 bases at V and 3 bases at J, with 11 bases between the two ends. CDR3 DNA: TGTGCCTGGAGCCTCGTGACGGACTATGGCTACACCTTA. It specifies CAWSLVTDYGYTL.

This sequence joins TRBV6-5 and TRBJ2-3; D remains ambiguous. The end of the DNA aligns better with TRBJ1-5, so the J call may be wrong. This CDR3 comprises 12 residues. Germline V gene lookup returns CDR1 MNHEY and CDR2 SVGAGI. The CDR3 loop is CASSPSTDTQHF. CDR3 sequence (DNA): TGTGCCAGCAGCCCAAGCACAGATACGCAGCATTTT.

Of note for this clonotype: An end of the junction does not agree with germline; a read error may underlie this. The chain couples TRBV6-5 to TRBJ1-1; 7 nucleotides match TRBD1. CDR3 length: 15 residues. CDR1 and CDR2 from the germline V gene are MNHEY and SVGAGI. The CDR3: CASNLTGYSNTKAFF. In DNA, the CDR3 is TGTGCCAGCAATCTGACAGGGTATTCAAACACTAAAGCTTTCTTT.

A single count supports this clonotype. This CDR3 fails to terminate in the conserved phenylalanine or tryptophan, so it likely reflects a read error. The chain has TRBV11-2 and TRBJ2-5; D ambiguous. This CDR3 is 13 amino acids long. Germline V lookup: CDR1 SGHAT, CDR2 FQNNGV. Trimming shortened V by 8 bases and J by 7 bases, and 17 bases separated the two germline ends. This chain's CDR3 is CASGSTEEGTQYV. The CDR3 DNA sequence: TGTGCCAGCGGCTCTACAGAGGAAGGGACCCAGTACGTC.

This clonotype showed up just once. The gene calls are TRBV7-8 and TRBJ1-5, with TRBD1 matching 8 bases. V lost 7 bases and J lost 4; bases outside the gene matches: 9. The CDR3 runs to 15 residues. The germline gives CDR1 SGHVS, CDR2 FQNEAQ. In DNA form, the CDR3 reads TGTGCCAGCATCGTGGACAGGGTTAGAAATCAGCCCCAGCATTTT. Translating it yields CASIVDRVRNQPQHF.

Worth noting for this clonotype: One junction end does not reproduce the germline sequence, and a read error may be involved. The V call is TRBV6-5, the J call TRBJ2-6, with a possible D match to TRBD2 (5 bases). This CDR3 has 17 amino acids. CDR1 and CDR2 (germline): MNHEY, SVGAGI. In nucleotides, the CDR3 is TGTGCCAGCAGCCTAGCTGAAGCCAGCTCTTGGGCCAACGTCCTGACTTTC. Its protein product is CASSLAEASSWANVLTF.

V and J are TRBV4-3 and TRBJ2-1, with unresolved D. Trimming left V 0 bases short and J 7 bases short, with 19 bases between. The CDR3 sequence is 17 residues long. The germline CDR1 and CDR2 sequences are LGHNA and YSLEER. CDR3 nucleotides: TGCGCCAGCAGCCAAGATTCGGTGGCAGACGGAAGTAATGAGCAGTTCTTC. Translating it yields CASSQDSVADGSNEQFF.

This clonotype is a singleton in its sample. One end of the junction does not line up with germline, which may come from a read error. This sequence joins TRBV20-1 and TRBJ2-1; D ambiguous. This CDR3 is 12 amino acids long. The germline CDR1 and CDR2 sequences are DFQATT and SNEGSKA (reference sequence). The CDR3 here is CSALPKGVEHFF. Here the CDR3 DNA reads TGCAGTGCCCTTCCAAAGGGCGTAGAGCACTTCTTC.

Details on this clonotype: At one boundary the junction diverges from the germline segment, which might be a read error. Here the CDR3 DNA reads TGTACCAGCAGCTCGGGACAACAAGAGATCCAGTACTTC. Encoded protein: CTSSSGQQEIQYF. The V and J genes are TRBV11-3 and TRBJ2-5; tentative D call: TRBD1 (6 bases). This CDR3 comprises 13 residues. Germline CDR1 SGHNT, CDR2 YENEEA. The whole variable domain, filled in from reference TRBV11-3 and TRBJ2-5, reads EAGVVQSPRYKIIEKKQPVAFWCNPISGHNTLYWYLQNLGQGPELLIRYENEEAVDDSQLPKDRFSAERLKGVDSTLKIQPAELGDSAVYLCTSSSGQQEIQYFGPGTRLLVL.

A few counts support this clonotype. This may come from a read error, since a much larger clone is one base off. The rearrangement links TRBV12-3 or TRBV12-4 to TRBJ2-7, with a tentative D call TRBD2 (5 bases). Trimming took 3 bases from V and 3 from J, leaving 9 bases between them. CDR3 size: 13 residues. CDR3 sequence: CASSFGINYEQYF. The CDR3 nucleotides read TGTGCCAGCAGTTTCGGGATCAACTACGAGCAGTACTTC.

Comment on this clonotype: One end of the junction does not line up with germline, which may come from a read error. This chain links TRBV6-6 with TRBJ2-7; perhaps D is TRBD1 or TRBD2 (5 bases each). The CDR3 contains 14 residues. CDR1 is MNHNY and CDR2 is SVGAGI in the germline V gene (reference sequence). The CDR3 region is CVSSIRDATYEQYF. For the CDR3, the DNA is TGTGTCAGCAGCATCCGGGACGCGACCTACGAGCAGTACTTC.

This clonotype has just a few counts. The chain's CDR3 is CASSLEAGWETQYF. The CDR3 DNA reads as TGTGCCAGCAGCTTAGAAGCAGGGTGGGAGACCCAGTACTTC. V is TRBV7-9 and J is TRBJ2-5; TRBD1 might be the D (5 bases). Germline V gene sequence: CDR1 SEHNR, CDR2 FQNEAQ (reference sequence). Trimming removed 1 base at V and 5 bases at J, with 11 bases between. The CDR3 runs to 14 residues.

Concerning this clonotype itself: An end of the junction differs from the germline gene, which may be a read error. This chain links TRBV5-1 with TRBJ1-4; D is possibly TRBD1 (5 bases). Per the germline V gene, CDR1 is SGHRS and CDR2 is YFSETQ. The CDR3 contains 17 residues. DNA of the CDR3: TGCGCCAGCAGCTTGGATTCCGGGACGGGGGGAGGTGAAACACTGTTTTTT. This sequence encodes CASSLDSGTGGGETLFF.

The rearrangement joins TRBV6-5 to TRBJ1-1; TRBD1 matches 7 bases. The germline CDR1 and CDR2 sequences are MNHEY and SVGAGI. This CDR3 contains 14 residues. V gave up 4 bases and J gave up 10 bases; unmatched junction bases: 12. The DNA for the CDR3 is TGTGCCAGCAGTTCCCGAATCGGGACAGAGGGAGCTTTCTTT. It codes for CASSSRIGTEGAFF.

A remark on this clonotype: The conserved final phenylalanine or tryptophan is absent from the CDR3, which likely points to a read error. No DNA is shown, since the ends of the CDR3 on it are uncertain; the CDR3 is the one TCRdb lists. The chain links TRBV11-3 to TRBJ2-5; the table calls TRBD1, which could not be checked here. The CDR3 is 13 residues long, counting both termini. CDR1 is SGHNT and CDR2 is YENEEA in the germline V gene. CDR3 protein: CASSFTGEVTQYL.

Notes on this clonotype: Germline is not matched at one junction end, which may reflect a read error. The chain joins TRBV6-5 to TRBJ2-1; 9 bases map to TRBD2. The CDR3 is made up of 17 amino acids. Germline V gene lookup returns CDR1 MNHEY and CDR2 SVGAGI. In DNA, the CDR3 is TGTGTCAGCAGTTATGGAGGTTCCAGCGGGAGGTACAATGAGCAGATCTTT. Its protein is CVSSYGGSSGRYNEQIF.

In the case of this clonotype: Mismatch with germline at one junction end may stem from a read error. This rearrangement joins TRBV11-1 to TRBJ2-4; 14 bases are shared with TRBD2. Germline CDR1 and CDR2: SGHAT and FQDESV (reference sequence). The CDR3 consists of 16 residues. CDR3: CASRQTSGRAKNIQYF. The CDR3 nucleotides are TGTGCCAGCAGGCAGACTAGCGGGAGGGCCAAAAACATTCAATACTTC.

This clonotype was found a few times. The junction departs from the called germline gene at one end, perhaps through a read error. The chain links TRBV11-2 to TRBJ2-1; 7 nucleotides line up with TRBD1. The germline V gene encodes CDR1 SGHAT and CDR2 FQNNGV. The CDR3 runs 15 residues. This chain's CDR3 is CASSQDGQVYNEQFF. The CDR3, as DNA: TGTGCCAGCAGCCAAGACGGACAGGTGTACAATGAACAGTTCTTC.

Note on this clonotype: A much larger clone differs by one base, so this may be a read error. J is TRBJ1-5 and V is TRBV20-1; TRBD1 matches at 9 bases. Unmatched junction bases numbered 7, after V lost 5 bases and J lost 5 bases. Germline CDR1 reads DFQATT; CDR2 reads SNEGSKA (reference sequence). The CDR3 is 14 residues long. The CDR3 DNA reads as TGCAGTGCTCAAGTCCGGGACAGGGATCAGCCCCAGCATTTT. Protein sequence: CSAQVRDRDQPQHF.

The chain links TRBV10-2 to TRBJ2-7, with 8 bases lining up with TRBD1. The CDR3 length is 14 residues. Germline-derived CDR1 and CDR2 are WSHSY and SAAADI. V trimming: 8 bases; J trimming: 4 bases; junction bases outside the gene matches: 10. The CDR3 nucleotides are TGCGCCAGCGATACAGGGGGTTCAAGGTACGAGCAGTACTTC. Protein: CASDTGGSRYEQYF.

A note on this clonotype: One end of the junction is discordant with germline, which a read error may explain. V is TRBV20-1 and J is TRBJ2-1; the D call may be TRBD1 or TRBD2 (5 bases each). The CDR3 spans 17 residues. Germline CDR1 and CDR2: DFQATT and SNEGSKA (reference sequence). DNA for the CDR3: TGCAGTGCTAGGGATAGTGGGACCAGGACGTCCTACAATGAGAAGTTCTTC. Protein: CSARDSGTRTSYNEKFF.

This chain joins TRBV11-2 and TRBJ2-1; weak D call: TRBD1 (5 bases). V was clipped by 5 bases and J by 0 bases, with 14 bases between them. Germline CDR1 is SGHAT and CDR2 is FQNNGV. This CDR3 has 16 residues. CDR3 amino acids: CASSGCRASSYNEQFF. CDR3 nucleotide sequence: TGTGCCAGCAGCGGCTGCAGGGCTAGCTCCTACAATGAGCAGTTCTTC.

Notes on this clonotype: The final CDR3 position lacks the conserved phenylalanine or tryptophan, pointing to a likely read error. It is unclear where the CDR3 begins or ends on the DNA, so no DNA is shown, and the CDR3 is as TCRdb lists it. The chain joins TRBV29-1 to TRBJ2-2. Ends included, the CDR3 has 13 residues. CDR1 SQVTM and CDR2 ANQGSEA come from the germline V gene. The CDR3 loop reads CSVVARNTGELFS.

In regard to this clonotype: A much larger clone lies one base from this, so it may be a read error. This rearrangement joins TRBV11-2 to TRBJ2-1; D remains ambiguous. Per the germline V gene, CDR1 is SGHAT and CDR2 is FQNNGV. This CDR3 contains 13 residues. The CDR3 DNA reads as TGTCCCAGCAGCTTAGATCGGCACAATGAGCAGTTCTTC. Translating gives CPSSLDRHNEQFF.

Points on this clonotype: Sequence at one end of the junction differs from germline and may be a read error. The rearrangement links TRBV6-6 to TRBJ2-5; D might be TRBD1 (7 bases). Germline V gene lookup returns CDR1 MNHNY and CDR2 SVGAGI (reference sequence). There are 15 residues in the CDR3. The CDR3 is CVSSYNRGGAVTQYF. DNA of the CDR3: TGTGTCAGCAGTTACAACAGGGGAGGTGCAGTGACCCAGTACTTC.

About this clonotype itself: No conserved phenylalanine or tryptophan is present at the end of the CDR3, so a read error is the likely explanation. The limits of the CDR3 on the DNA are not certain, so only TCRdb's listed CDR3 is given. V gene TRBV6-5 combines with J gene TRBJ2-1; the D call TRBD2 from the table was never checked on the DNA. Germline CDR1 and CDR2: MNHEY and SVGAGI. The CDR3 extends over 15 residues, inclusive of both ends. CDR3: CASSYGGRASNEQLY.

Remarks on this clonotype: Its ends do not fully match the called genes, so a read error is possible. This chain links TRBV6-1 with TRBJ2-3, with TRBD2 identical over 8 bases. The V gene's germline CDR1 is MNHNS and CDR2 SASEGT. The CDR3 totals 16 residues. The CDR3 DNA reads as TGTGCGAGCAGTGCCGGACTAGCCTCTGGCACAGATACACAGTATTTT. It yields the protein CASSAGLASGTDTQYF.

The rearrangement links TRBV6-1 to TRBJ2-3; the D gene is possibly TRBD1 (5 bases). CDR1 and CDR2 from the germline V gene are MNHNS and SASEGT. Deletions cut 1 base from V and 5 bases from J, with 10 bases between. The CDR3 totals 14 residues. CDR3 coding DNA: TGTGCCAGCAGTGAAGTAAGGGGTATAGATACGCAGTATTTT. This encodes CASSEVRGIDTQYF.

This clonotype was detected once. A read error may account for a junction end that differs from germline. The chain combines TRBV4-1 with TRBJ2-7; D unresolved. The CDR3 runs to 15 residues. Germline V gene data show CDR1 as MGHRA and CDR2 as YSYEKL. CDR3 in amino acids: CASNQGEAHSNEQYF. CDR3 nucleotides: TGCGCCAGCAACCAAGGCGAAGCTCACAGCAACGAGCAGTATTTC.